This entry features one T cell receptor (beta chain) sequence. Its specificity is unknown. In the PCR, 60 Vbeta and 13 Jbeta primers were used. Sequencing was performed with immunoSEQ multiplex PCR; in TCRdb, only in-frame clones are kept and a portion is missing. Seen here are over 90,000 clones, more than 75% observed once, and the top ten hold around 10%. Germline CDR1 MDHEN, CDR2 SYDVKM. J was trimmed by 2 bases and V by 5 bases; bases with no gene match: 5. This CDR3 is 14 amino acids long. This sample is drawn from a study of cytomegalovirus exposure and HLA in healthy donors. Study findings and constraints: Likely technical artifact: a cluster of highly shared sequence variants. Reports indicate that TCR beta sequences accurately predicted the HLA-A and HLA-B alleles of most subjects. An analysis done earlier found most TCR beta V segments productive about 87% or about 30% of the time.

The sequencing sample was made of PBMCs. The gene calls are TRBV28 and TRBJ2-7, with TRBD2 matching over 8 bases. This clonotype originated in a woman in her late teens or twenties in good health and CMV-seropositive. The CDR3 is CASSGIAGPYEQYF. The CDR3 region has the DNA TGTGCCAGCAGTGGAATAGCGGGACCCTACGAGCAGTACTTC.